This TCR beta chain came from a study of T cell responses to AZD1222 COVID-19 vaccine. Findings and limits, study-wide: Only a handful of AZD1222 recipients, more than five in all, had baseline seropositivity. Donors, mostly white British, included more females; clonal diversity was possibly underestimated.

Germline V gene sequence: CDR1 SGHVS, CDR2 FQNEAQ. The CDR3 covers 15 residues. Trimming left V 5 bases short and J 2 bases short, with 13 bases between. To note about this clone: What it binds is not known.

Produced via immunoSEQ multiplex PCR; TCRdb's table is partial and in-frame only. The repertoire holds tens of thousands of clones, with 88% as singletons. This clonotype originated in an adult in good health. This sequence joins TRBV7-8 and TRBJ2-1; D is unclear. Material: peripheral blood, obtained on day 0 of AZD1222 vaccination. The CDR3 DNA is TGTGCCAGCAGCAGAACGGACCACGCCTACAATGAGCAGTTCTTC. This encodes CASSRTDHAYNEQFF.